This TCR beta chain emerged from a study of control samples from healthy donors and cancer patients. The germline V gene has CDR1 SQVTM and CDR2 ANQGSEA. The germline V and J ends were trimmed by 2 bases and 4 bases, with 17 bases remaining between them. The CDR3 is 15 amino acids. TCRdb's copy holds only in-frame clones and misses some; the assay was immunoSEQ multiplex PCR. The sample comprises 65,000 to 85,000 clones, about nine tenths of which are singletons, and about 9.9% rests with the top ten. The sequenced sample was PBMCs. The J gene is TRBJ1-2, the V gene TRBV29-1, with D unresolved. This sequence was found in a woman between 45 and 65 years old with colorectal cancer. The CDR3: CSVESLSDPFYGYTF. CDR3 bases: TGCAGCGTTGAAAGTTTATCGGATCCGTTCTATGGCTACACCTTC.